A selection of T cell receptor beta chains follows, all from one sample in a study of T cell repertoires in cytomegalovirus infection. Antigens of these TCRs are unknown. TCRdb re-called the reads with MiXCR, one entry per CDR3 protein. Of around 540,000 distinct CDR3 sequences in the sample, 30% to 40% were seen once. The sample in question was cultured PBMCs, obtained from culture after CMV antigen stimulation. Every receptor here comes from a human donor in good health (CMV status not recorded). Some clones in this sample may be carry-over from other donors' samples. CDR3s leave out the opening cysteine and the closing phenylalanine or tryptophan. The order of the fields is CDR3 protein, clone size, J gene, V gene, CDR3 length. Some rows have no size entry. The others give once, few or many, or a class for an expanded clone.

CDR3 protein: ASTNPREQY
clone size: NA
J gene: TRBJ2-7
V gene: TRBV28
CDR3 length: 9

CDR3 protein: ASSPRALQETQY
clone size: NA
J gene: TRBJ2-5
V gene: TRBV28
CDR3 length: 12

CDR3 protein: AWNYGGPYEQF
clone size: few
J gene: TRBJ2-1
V gene: TRBV30
CDR3 length: 11

CDR3 protein: ASSIMSSNQPQH
clone size: many
J gene: TRBJ1-5
V gene: TRBV19
CDR3 length: 12

CDR3 protein: ASSPRAGRNEQY
clone size: many
J gene: TRBJ2-7
V gene: TRBV7-2
CDR3 length: 12

CDR3 protein: ASRRDRGYQETQY
clone size: NA
J gene: TRBJ2-5
V gene: TRBV12-3/TRBV12-4
CDR3 length: 13

CDR3 protein: ASRSGSMNTEAF
clone size: few
J gene: TRBJ1-1
V gene: TRBV5-1
CDR3 length: 12

CDR3 protein: ASSWYGTGGSYEQY
clone size: NA
J gene: TRBJ2-7
V gene: TRBV7-9
CDR3 length: 14

CDR3 protein: ASSLGTGYEQY
clone size: many
J gene: TRBJ2-7
V gene: TRBV12-3/TRBV12-4
CDR3 length: 11

CDR3 protein: ASSGIWSASSYNEQF
clone size: NA
J gene: TRBJ2-1
V gene: TRBV2
CDR3 length: 15

CDR3 protein: ASSLGGDANQPQH
clone size: NA
J gene: TRBJ1-5
V gene: TRBV5-1
CDR3 length: 13

CDR3 protein: ASSLGVFGGSGADTQY
clone size: NA
J gene: TRBJ2-3
V gene: TRBV7-2
CDR3 length: 16

CDR3 protein: ASSRRTSGRGDTQY
clone size: NA
J gene: TRBJ2-3
V gene: TRBV3-1
CDR3 length: 14

CDR3 protein: ASSPKARLGADGYT
clone size: NA
J gene: TRBJ1-2
V gene: TRBV7-3
CDR3 length: 14

CDR3 protein: ASSPGQSSTDTQY
clone size: few
J gene: TRBJ2-3
V gene: TRBV27
CDR3 length: 13

CDR3 protein: SARDQSSLIGQDSEQY
clone size: NA
J gene: TRBJ2-7
V gene: TRBV20-1
CDR3 length: 16

CDR3 protein: ASSIWGRAGSGELF
clone size: NA
J gene: TRBJ2-2
V gene: TRBV19
CDR3 length: 14

CDR3 protein: ASSLYRGIETQY
clone size: NA
J gene: TRBJ2-5
V gene: TRBV12-3/TRBV12-4
CDR3 length: 12

CDR3 protein: ASSRKGVRGLEPQH
clone size: NA
J gene: TRBJ1-5
V gene: TRBV28
CDR3 length: 14

CDR3 protein: ASASGTGPYEQY
clone size: NA
J gene: TRBJ2-7
V gene: TRBV6-2/TRBV6-3
CDR3 length: 12

CDR3 protein: ASSLQREIRETQY
clone size: many
J gene: TRBJ2-5
V gene: TRBV7-9
CDR3 length: 13

CDR3 protein: ASRGPGQGAGNIQY
clone size: NA
J gene: TRBJ2-4
V gene: TRBV12-3/TRBV12-4
CDR3 length: 14

CDR3 protein: ATSDSGTTDEQF
clone size: NA
J gene: TRBJ2-1
V gene: TRBV24-1
CDR3 length: 12

CDR3 protein: ASADISYEQY
clone size: NA
J gene: TRBJ2-7
V gene: TRBV6-2/TRBV6-3
CDR3 length: 10

CDR3 protein: ASSKPTGGYTFQETQY
clone size: NA
J gene: TRBJ2-5
V gene: TRBV7-2
CDR3 length: 16

CDR3 protein: ASSPTPRQSKGLQETQY
clone size: NA
J gene: TRBJ2-5
V gene: TRBV6-8
CDR3 length: 17

CDR3 protein: ASSPGLGSNIQY
clone size: many
J gene: TRBJ2-4
V gene: TRBV7-2
CDR3 length: 12

CDR3 protein: ASSQDGDRGNQPQH
clone size: NA
J gene: TRBJ1-5
V gene: TRBV4-3
CDR3 length: 14

CDR3 protein: ASSWTEARGEKLF
clone size: NA
J gene: TRBJ1-4
V gene: TRBV2
CDR3 length: 13

CDR3 protein: ASSTWTGPRADTQY
clone size: few
J gene: TRBJ2-3
V gene: TRBV7-2
CDR3 length: 14

CDR3 protein: ASSLDGSTEAF
clone size: many
J gene: TRBJ1-1
V gene: TRBV5-6
CDR3 length: 11